Below, 29 T cell receptor beta chains from the same sample are listed, as sequenced in a study of CD8 T cells in ankylosing spondylitis. Overall study findings and caveats: Among TCR beta sequences, a motif of eight or nine highly homologous variants appeared characteristic of ankylosing spondylitis blood.

TCRdb itself ran the 5' RACE reads through MiXCR, one entry per CDR3 protein. Here the sample spans about 220,000 distinct CDR3 sequences, around 17% being singletons. What these receptors recognize is not known. Sample: blood, either unsorted or a sorted T cell fraction (not recorded which). The receptors originated from a male donor with ankylosing spondylitis.

This chain joins TRBV7-9 and TRBJ2-3; TRBD1 matches at 7 bases. Germline V gene lookup returns CDR1 SEHNR and CDR2 FQNEAQ (reference sequence). Trimming removed 5 bases from V and 3 bases from J; junction bases left unmatched: 14. This CDR3 is 17 amino acids long. This CDR3 is CASSGTLPGQITDTQYF. The CDR3 DNA reads as TGTGCCAGCAGCGGCACACTTCCGGGACAGATAACAGATACGCAGTATTTT.

This clonotype was counted at least ten times. The chain couples TRBV27 to TRBJ2-1; 10 positions match TRBD1. Germline V CDR1 and CDR2: MNHEY, SMNVEV (reference sequence). This CDR3 contains 13 residues. After removal of 6 bases from V and 9 bases from J, the junction contained 5 bases not matched to a gene. The CDR3 is CASSPGTGVEQFF. The CDR3 DNA follows: TGTGCCAGCAGCCCCGGGACAGGGGTTGAGCAGTTCTTC.

This clonotype was detected only a few times. This chain links TRBV12-3 or TRBV12-4 with TRBJ2-1; D remains unclear. Between the trimmed V and J ends, which lost 4 bases and 8 bases, there was a span of 9 bases. The CDR3 is made up of 12 amino acids. The CDR3 here is CASSYLPDEQFF. CDR3 nucleotide sequence: TGTGCCAGCAGTTATCTTCCCGATGAGCAGTTCTTC.

This clonotype was counted ten times or more. The gene calls are TRBV4-2 and TRBJ2-5; D unresolved. The CDR3 totals 14 residues. Trimming took off 4 bases at V and 1 base at J, with 10 bases between the two ends. The germline V gene encodes CDR1 LGHNA and CDR2 YNFKEQ. The CDR3 spells CASSLGSIQETQYF. The CDR3 coding sequence is TGTGCCAGCAGCCTCGGTTCGATCCAAGAGACCCAGTACTTC.

The chain couples TRBV5-1 to TRBJ2-1, with TRBD2 as a possible D gene (7 bases). Germline CDR1 is SGHRS and CDR2 is YFSETQ. There are 14 residues in the CDR3. The germline V and J ends were trimmed by 0 bases and 7 bases, with 11 bases remaining between them. This CDR3 is CASSLAGGQNEQFF. The CDR3 DNA sequence: TGCGCCAGCAGCTTGGCCGGGGGGCAAAATGAGCAGTTCTTC.

The chain recombines TRBV27 with TRBJ1-5; the D is unclear. Between the trimmed V and J ends, which lost 0 bases and 3 bases, there was a span of 9 bases. The CDR3 length is 15 residues. The germline CDR1 and CDR2 sequences are MNHEY and SMNVEV (reference sequence). The CDR3 DNA reads TGTGCCAGCAGTTTATCGCTCAGCTACAATCAGCCCCAGCATTTT. The encoded protein is CASSLSLSYNQPQHF.

The J gene is TRBJ2-4, the V gene TRBV4-3, with TRBD1 matching 8 bases. Unmatched junction bases numbered 5, after V lost 0 bases and J lost 7 bases. Germline V CDR1 and CDR2: LGHNA, YSLEER. The CDR3 has 15 residues. The CDR3 reads CASSQDGQGRNIQYF. For the CDR3, the DNA is TGCGCCAGCAGCCAAGACGGACAGGGTAGGAACATTCAGTACTTC.

This clonotype has a handful of counts. The V and J genes are TRBV4-1 and TRBJ1-1; 7 positions agree with TRBD1. Germline CDR1 and CDR2: MGHRA and YSYEKL. This CDR3 spans 15 amino acids. With 3 bases clipped from V and 5 bases from J, the junction kept 9 bases outside the gene matches. Here the CDR3 DNA reads TGCGCCAGCAGCCAGGGACTCCCAGGGGGAACTGAAGCTTTCTTT. This codes for CASSQGLPGGTEAFF.

This clonotype has just a few counts. The chain employs TRBV7-6 and TRBJ1-3, with D unclear. The V and J ends lost 4 bases and 1 base respectively, with 14 bases between them. This CDR3 is 16 amino acids long. CDR1 is SGHVS, CDR2 FNYEAQ, per germline. CDR3 loop: CASSSELGVSGNTIYF. Here the CDR3 DNA reads TGTGCCAGCAGCTCCGAGCTCGGGGTATCTGGAAACACCATATATTTT.

This clonotype was seen a handful of times. This chain joins TRBV27 and TRBJ1-2; D is possibly TRBD1 (5 bases). Germline V gene lookup returns CDR1 MNHEY and CDR2 SMNVEV (reference sequence). Trimming pared 0 bases from V and 8 bases from J, leaving 13 bases between. This CDR3 is built from 14 residues. The CDR3 nucleotides are TGTGCCAGCAGTTTATCCGGGGGAACTAACGGCTACACCTTC. It translates to CASSLSGGTNGYTF.

The V call is TRBV2, the J call TRBJ1-1; no reliable D call. CDR1 and CDR2 from the germline V gene are SNHLY and FYNNEI. This CDR3 has 14 residues. The V end lost 1 base, the J end lost 0 bases, and 6 bases lay between the germline ends. CDR3 protein: CASSEGHVNTEAFF. The CDR3, as DNA: TGTGCCAGCAGTGAAGGGCACGTGAACACTGAAGCTTTCTTT.

In nucleotides, the CDR3 is TGTGCCAGCAGCCCAAGGACTAGCGGGGGTAGTGAGACCCAGTACTTC. As protein: CASSPRTSGGSETQYF. V and J are TRBV7-8 and TRBJ2-5; 13 bases align to TRBD2. This CDR3 region has 16 residues. CDR1 SGHVS and CDR2 FQNEAQ come from the germline V gene. V lost 5 bases, J lost 5 bases, and 8 bases stayed unmatched.

This rearrangement joins TRBV11-2 to TRBJ2-7; TRBD2 agrees at 8 bases. J lost 3 bases, V lost 2 bases, and 6 bases had no gene match. Germline V gene data show CDR1 as SGHAT and CDR2 as FQNNGV. This CDR3 spans 15 amino acids. The CDR3 bases are TGTGCCAGCAGCTTATATGTGGGGACTAGCTACGAGCAGTACTTC. Translated: CASSLYVGTSYEQYF.

This clonotype was counted a few times. The chain links TRBV5-1 to TRBJ1-1, with D perhaps matching TRBD1 (6 bases). This CDR3 spans 17 amino acids. Germline lookup yields CDR1 SGHRS and CDR2 YFSETQ. V shed 3 bases and J shed 0 bases, with 18 bases lying between them. The DNA of the CDR3 is TGCGCCAGCAGCTACGACAGGTCCGGATACATGAACACTGAAGCTTTCTTT. This gives the protein CASSYDRSGYMNTEAFF.

The chain joins TRBV10-3 to TRBJ2-7, with D unresolved. This CDR3 spans 14 amino acids. Germline V gene lookup returns CDR1 ENHRY and CDR2 SYGVKD. The V end lost 3 bases, the J end lost 3 bases, and 12 bases lay between the germline ends. CDR3 sequence (DNA): TGTGCCATCAGTGAATTTGATGGGAACTACGAGCAGTACTTC. Its translation: CAISEFDGNYEQYF.

This clonotype was seen many times. The J gene is TRBJ1-1, the V gene TRBV4-2, with D perhaps TRBD1 (5 bases). Trimming shortened V by 1 base and J by 0 bases, and 9 bases separated the two germline ends. This CDR3 is 15 amino acids long. Germline assignment: CDR1 LGHNA and CDR2 YNFKEQ. The DNA for the CDR3 is TGTGCCAGCAGCCAAGTTGGGGCGCTGAACACTGAAGCTTTCTTT. This translates into CASSQVGALNTEAFF.

This rearrangement joins TRBV4-2 to TRBJ2-7; the D gene is possibly TRBD2 (5 bases). V lost 0 bases to trimming and J lost 5 bases, with 11 bases between them. This CDR3 has 14 amino acids. The V gene's germline CDR1 is LGHNA and CDR2 YNFKEQ. CDR3 nucleotide sequence: TGTGCCAGCAGCCAAGATAGAGGGATCGACGAGCAGTACTTC. Its translation is CASSQDRGIDEQYF.

This clonotype has a handful of counts. CDR3 in amino acids: CASRGLDGELFF. The CDR3 DNA sequence: TGCGCCAGCAGGGGGTTGGACGGGGAGCTGTTTTTT. The chain carries TRBV4-1 and TRBJ2-2; D gene unclear. Deletions cut 6 bases from V and 7 bases from J, with 9 bases between. The CDR3 runs 12 residues. Germline assignment: CDR1 MGHRA and CDR2 YSYEKL.

The CDR3, as DNA: TGCGCCAGCAGCTGGCGGACAGAGAGCACAGATACGCAGTATTTT. Its translation is CASSWRTESTDTQYF. V usage is TRBV5-1 and J usage is TRBJ2-3, with D possibly matching TRBD1 (6 bases). The CDR3 length is 15 residues. CDR1 and CDR2 (germline): SGHRS, YFSETQ. V lost 3 bases and J lost 0, with 11 bases in between. Using reference TRBV5-1 and TRBJ2-3 for the parts outside the CDR3, the full variable domain is KAGVTQTPRYLIKTRGQQVTLSCSPISGHRSVSWYQQTPGQGLQFLFEYFSETQRNKGNFPGRFSGRQFSNSRSEMNVSTLELGDSALYLCASSWRTESTDTQYFGPGTRLTVL.

This clonotype turned up a few times. The chain combines TRBV5-1 with TRBJ2-1; a possible D gene is TRBD1 (6 bases). CDR1 is SGHRS and CDR2 is YFSETQ in the germline V gene. V was clipped by 4 bases and J by 2 bases, with 16 bases between them. This CDR3 is 16 amino acids long. CDR3 bases: TGCGCCAGCAGCCCTAGGGGACACCCGCCCTACAATGAGCAGTTCTTC. Translated, it gives CASSPRGHPPYNEQFF.

The J gene is TRBJ2-7, the V gene TRBV27; a possible D gene is TRBD1 (5 bases). This CDR3 comprises 14 residues. Trimming took 2 bases from V and 2 from J, leaving 10 bases between them. Germline CDR1 is MNHEY and CDR2 is SMNVEV (reference sequence). The CDR3 reads CASSLRGVAYEQYF. In nucleotides, the CDR3 is TGTGCCAGCAGTTTAAGGGGCGTCGCCTACGAGCAGTACTTC.

This clonotype was picked up a small number of times. The chain links TRBV30 to TRBJ2-3; D unclear. V shed 2 bases and J shed 5 bases, with 17 bases lying between them. This CDR3 comprises 15 residues. Germline V gives CDR1 GTSNPN, CDR2 SVGIG (reference sequence). The CDR3, as DNA: TGTGCCTGGAGTTTCTCCGTCTCGTCGGGAGATACGCAGTATTTT. This encodes CAWSFSVSSGDTQYF.

This clonotype was picked up a small number of times. The chain recombines TRBV6-1 with TRBJ2-1; D is unclear. Trimming took off 0 bases at V and 12 bases at J, with 15 bases between the two ends. The germline gives CDR1 MNHNS, CDR2 SASEGT. The CDR3 is 14 residues long. Here the CDR3 DNA reads TGTGCCAGCAGTGAAGCGCTTGACAATCAAGGGCAGTTCTTC. It codes for CASSEALDNQGQFF.

This clonotype was detected only once. J is TRBJ2-3 and V is TRBV11-1, with D possibly being TRBD2 (6 bases). Germline values: CDR1 SGHAT, CDR2 FQDESV (reference sequence). Trimming removed 5 bases from V and 4 bases from J, with 25 bases in between. The length of the CDR3 is 18 residues. The CDR3 here is CASSTGDLTHSRADTQYF. The CDR3 region has the DNA TGTGCCAGCAGCACCGGGGACTTAACCCACTCAAGGGCAGATACGCAGTATTTT.

This clonotype was seen a few times. The chain links TRBV9 to TRBJ1-2; D is unclear. Germline-derived CDR1 and CDR2 are SGDLS and YYNGEE. V lost 4 bases and J 7 bases, leaving 14 bases between the germline ends. The CDR3 spans 13 residues. CDR3 sequence (DNA): TGTGCCAGCAGCTCCCCGGGCGGAGCTGGCTACACCTTC. It is translated as CASSSPGGAGYTF.

This chain joins TRBV9 and TRBJ2-3; D perhaps matches TRBD1 (5 bases). The V end was cut by 3 bases, the J end by 3 bases, with 8 bases between. CDR3 length equals 13 residues. CDR1 SGDLS and CDR2 YYNGEE come from the germline V gene. Written as DNA, the CDR3 is TGTGCCAGCAGCGCCGCAGGGACAGATACGCAGTATTTT. Translated: CASSAAGTDTQYF.

The chain links TRBV4-3 to TRBJ2-1; D is undetermined. Germline V gene data show CDR1 as LGHNA and CDR2 as YSLEER. The CDR3 runs to 18 residues. Trimming removed 0 bases from V and 3 bases from J, with 18 bases in between. CDR3 protein: CASSQDSVGTGSYNEQFF. In DNA, the CDR3 is TGCGCCAGCAGCCAAGACTCGGTAGGTACTGGCAGCTACAATGAGCAGTTCTTC.

The V and J genes are TRBV13 and TRBJ2-7, with D perhaps matching TRBD2 (6 bases). The CDR3 is made up of 13 amino acids. V was pared by 5 bases and J by 5 bases, with 13 bases between. Germline values: CDR1 PRHDT, CDR2 FYEKMQ (reference sequence). CDR3 amino acids: CASSPTSRDEQYF. The CDR3 bases are TGTGCCAGCAGCCCGACTAGTCGCGACGAGCAGTACTTC.

This clonotype was picked up a small number of times. The genes are TRBV20-1 and TRBJ2-7; TRBD2 agrees at 10 bases. Germline V lookup: CDR1 DFQATT, CDR2 SNEGSKA (reference sequence). The CDR3 is made up of 14 amino acids. V was pared by 4 bases and J by 1 base, with 4 bases of the junction left unmatched. CDR3 DNA sequence: TGCAGTGCTATTACTAGCGGGAAGTCCTACGAGCAGTACTTC. Translating it yields CSAITSGKSYEQYF.